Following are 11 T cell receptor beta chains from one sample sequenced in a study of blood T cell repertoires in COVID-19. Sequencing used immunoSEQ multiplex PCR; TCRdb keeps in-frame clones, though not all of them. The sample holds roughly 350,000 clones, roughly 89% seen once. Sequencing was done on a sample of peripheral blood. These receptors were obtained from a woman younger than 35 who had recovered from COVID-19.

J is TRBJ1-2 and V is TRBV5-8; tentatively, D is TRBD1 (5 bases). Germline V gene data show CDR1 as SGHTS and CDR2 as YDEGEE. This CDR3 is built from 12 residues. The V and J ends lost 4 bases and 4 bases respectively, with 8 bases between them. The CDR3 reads CASSLDSYGYTF. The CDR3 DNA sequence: TGTGCCAGCAGCCTTGACAGCTATGGCTACACCTTC. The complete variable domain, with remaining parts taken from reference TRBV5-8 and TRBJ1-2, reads EAGVTQSPTHLIKTRGQQATLRCSPISGHTSVYWYQQALGLGLQFLLWYDEGEERNRGNFPPRFSGRQFPNYSSELNVNALELEDSALYLCASSLDSYGYTFGSGTRLTVV.

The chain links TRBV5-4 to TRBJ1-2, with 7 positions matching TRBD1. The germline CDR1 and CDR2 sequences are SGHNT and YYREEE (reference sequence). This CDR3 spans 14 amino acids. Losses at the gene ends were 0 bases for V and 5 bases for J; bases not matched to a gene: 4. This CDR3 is CASSLDTGVYGYTF. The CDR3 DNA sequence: TGTGCCAGCAGCTTGGATACAGGGGTGTATGGCTACACCTTC.

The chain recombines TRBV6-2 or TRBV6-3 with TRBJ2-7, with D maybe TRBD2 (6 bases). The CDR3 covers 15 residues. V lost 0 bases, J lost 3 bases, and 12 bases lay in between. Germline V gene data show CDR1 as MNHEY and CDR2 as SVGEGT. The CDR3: CASSYSTQEGYEQYV. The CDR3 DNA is TGTGCCAGCAGTTACTCGACTCAGGAGGGCTACGAGCAGTACGTC.

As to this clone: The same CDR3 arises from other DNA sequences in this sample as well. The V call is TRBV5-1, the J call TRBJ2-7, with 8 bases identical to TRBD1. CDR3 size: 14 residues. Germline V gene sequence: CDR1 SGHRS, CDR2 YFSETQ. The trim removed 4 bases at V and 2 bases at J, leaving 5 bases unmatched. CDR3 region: CASSSGTGAYEQYV. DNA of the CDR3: TGCGCCAGCAGCAGTGGGACAGGAGCCTACGAGCAGTACGTC.

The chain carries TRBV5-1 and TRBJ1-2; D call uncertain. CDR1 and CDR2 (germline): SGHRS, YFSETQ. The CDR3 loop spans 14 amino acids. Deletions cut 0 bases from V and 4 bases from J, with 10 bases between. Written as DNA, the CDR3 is TGCGCCAGCAGCTTGGAGGCGGGAAGCTATGGCTACACCTTC. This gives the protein CASSLEAGSYGYTF.

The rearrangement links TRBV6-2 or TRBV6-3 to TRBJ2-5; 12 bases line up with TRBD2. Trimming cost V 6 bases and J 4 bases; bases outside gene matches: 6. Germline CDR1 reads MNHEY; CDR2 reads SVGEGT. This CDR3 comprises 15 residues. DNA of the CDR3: TGTGCCAGCAGCCCTCTGACTAGCGGGAGAGAGACCCAGTACTTC. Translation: CASSPLTSGRETQYF.

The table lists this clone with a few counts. CDR3 sequence: CASSLGMGAEQYV. CDR3 DNA sequence: TGTGCCAGCAGCTTAGGAATGGGGGCCGAGCAGTACGTC. The chain joins TRBV7-8 to TRBJ2-7; D is perhaps TRBD1 (6 bases). CDR3 size: 13 residues. Trimming removed 1 base from V and 6 bases from J, with 10 bases in between. Germline V gene sequence: CDR1 SGHVS, CDR2 FQNEAQ.

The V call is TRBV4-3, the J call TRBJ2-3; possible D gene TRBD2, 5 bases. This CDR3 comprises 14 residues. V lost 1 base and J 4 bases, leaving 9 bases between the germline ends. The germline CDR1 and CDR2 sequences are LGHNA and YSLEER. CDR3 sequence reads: CASSQGNSADTQYF. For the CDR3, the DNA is TGCGCCAGCAGCCAAGGGAATAGCGCAGATACGCAGTATTTT.

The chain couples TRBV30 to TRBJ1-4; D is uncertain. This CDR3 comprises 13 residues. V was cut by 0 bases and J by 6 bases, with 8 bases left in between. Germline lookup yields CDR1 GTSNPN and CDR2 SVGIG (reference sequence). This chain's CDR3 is CAWSVRRDEKLFF. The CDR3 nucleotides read TGTGCCTGGAGTGTAAGGCGGGATGAAAAACTGTTTTTT.

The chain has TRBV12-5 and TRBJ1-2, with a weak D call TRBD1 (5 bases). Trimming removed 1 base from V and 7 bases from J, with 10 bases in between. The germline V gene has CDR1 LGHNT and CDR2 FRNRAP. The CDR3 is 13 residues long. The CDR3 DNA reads TGTGCTAGTGGTTTGGGCGGGGGGACTGGCTACACCTTC. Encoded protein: CASGLGGGTGYTF.

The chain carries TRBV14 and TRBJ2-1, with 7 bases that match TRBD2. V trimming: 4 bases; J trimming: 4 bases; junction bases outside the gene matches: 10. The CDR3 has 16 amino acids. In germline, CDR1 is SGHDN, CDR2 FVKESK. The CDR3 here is CASSPTASGLYNEQFF. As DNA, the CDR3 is TGTGCCAGCAGCCCCACCGCTAGCGGACTTTACAATGAGCAGTTCTTC.